The rows below give T cell receptor beta chains drawn from one sample of a study of identical twins. TCRdb processed the 5' RACE reads anew with MiXCR; each CDR3 protein has one entry. The sample includes a few hundred thousand distinct CDR3 sequences, roughly 9% of them seen just once. The material sequenced was naive T cells sorted from blood. Receptors were obtained from a woman aged 45-59 years in good health. CDR3s include the opening cysteine and the closing phenylalanine or tryptophan. Each record gives: J gene, clone size, D gene, V gene, CDR3 protein, CDR3 DNA. The D gene is left open where the match is weak. Size values are once, few and many counts, or a class for expanded clones, and some rows have none.

j_gene: TRBJ1-2
abundance: NA
d_gene: TRBD1
v_gene: TRBV6-5
CDR3aa: CASRTGVGGYTF
CDR3nt: TGTGCCAGCAGAACAGGGGTTGGGGGCTACACCTTC

j_gene: TRBJ2-3
abundance: many
d_gene: NA
v_gene: TRBV11-2
CDR3aa: CASSLQDTQYF
CDR3nt: TGTGCCAGCAGCTTACAAGATACGCAGTATTTT

j_gene: TRBJ2-1
abundance: many
d_gene: TRBD2
v_gene: TRBV29-1
CDR3aa: CSVDGLGTRPYNEQFF
CDR3nt: TGCAGCGTTGACGGTTTGGGGACTAGACCCTACAATGAGCAGTTCTTC

j_gene: TRBJ1-2
abundance: many
d_gene: NA
v_gene: TRBV12-3/TRBV12-4
CDR3aa: CASSYPDPYYGYTF
CDR3nt: TGTGCCAGCAGTTACCCAGACCCATACTATGGCTACACCTTC

j_gene: TRBJ1-1
abundance: few
d_gene: NA
v_gene: TRBV11-2
CDR3aa: CASSKNRGAGEAFF
CDR3nt: TGTGCCAGCAGCAAGAACCGGGGGGCTGGGGAGGCTTTCTTT

j_gene: TRBJ1-4
abundance: NA
d_gene: NA
v_gene: TRBV6-1
CDR3aa: CASLGPANEKLFF
CDR3nt: TGTGCCAGCCTCGGACCCGCAAATGAAAAACTGTTTTTT

j_gene: TRBJ2-4
abundance: few
d_gene: NA
v_gene: TRBV12-3/TRBV12-4
CDR3aa: CARWFEDGGKNIQYF
CDR3nt: TGTGCCAGATGGTTCGAGGATGGGGGCAAAAACATTCAGTACTTC

j_gene: TRBJ2-1
abundance: few
d_gene: NA
v_gene: TRBV7-8
CDR3aa: CASSLGGRVGNEQFF
CDR3nt: TGTGCCAGCAGCTTAGGGGGCAGGGTGGGGAATGAGCAGTTCTTC

j_gene: TRBJ2-1
abundance: many
d_gene: NA
v_gene: TRBV9
CDR3aa: CASSPSRVGVRGEQFF
CDR3nt: TGTGCCAGCAGCCCTTCACGGGTGGGGGTAAGGGGTGAGCAGTTCTTC

j_gene: TRBJ2-6
abundance: NA
d_gene: NA
v_gene: TRBV5-1
CDR3aa: CASSSLSSGANVLTF
CDR3nt: TGCGCCAGCAGCTCACTGAGCTCTGGGGCCAACGTCCTGACTTTC

j_gene: TRBJ2-7
abundance: NA
d_gene: TRBD2
v_gene: TRBV6-5
CDR3aa: CASSYGLAGVEEQYF
CDR3nt: TGTGCCAGCAGTTACGGCCTAGCGGGAGTGGAGGAGCAGTACTTC

j_gene: TRBJ1-1
abundance: NA
d_gene: NA
v_gene: TRBV6-5
CDR3aa: CASSPGQLYTEAFF
CDR3nt: TGTGCCAGCAGCCCCGGACAGTTATACACTGAAGCTTTCTTT

j_gene: TRBJ1-1
abundance: many
d_gene: NA
v_gene: TRBV7-2
CDR3aa: CASSLSYNPNTEAFF
CDR3nt: TGTGCCAGCAGCTTAAGCTATAACCCGAACACTGAAGCTTTCTTT

j_gene: TRBJ1-2
abundance: few
d_gene: NA
v_gene: TRBV27
CDR3aa: CASRQGINNYGYTF
CDR3nt: TGTGCCAGCAGACAGGGAATCAACAACTATGGCTACACCTTC

j_gene: TRBJ2-3
abundance: few
d_gene: TRBD2
v_gene: TRBV11-2
CDR3aa: CASSARVTSGSSTDTQYF
CDR3nt: TGTGCCAGCAGCGCTAGGGTGACTAGCGGGTCTAGCACAGATACGCAGTATTTT

j_gene: TRBJ2-1
abundance: NA
d_gene: TRBD1
v_gene: TRBV12-3/TRBV12-4
CDR3aa: CASSHLLGQGHYNEQFF
CDR3nt: TGTGCCAGCAGCCACTTATTGGGACAGGGACACTACAATGAGCAGTTCTTC

j_gene: TRBJ2-6
abundance: few
d_gene: NA
v_gene: TRBV27
CDR3aa: CASSWGVLDPLAGANVLTF
CDR3nt: TGTGCCAGCAGTTGGGGGGTGTTAGACCCTCTTGCTGGGGCCAACGTCCTGACTTTC

j_gene: TRBJ2-2
abundance: NA
d_gene: NA
v_gene: TRBV7-8
CDR3aa: CASSLARLNTGELFF
CDR3nt: TGTGCCAGCAGCTTAGCGAGACTAAACACCGGGGAGCTGTTTTTT

j_gene: TRBJ1-1
abundance: few
d_gene: NA
v_gene: TRBV7-9
CDR3aa: CASSLARRGEAFF
CDR3nt: TGTGCCAGCAGCTTAGCTCGTAGAGGTGAAGCTTTCTTT

j_gene: TRBJ2-5
abundance: few
d_gene: NA
v_gene: TRBV4-1
CDR3aa: CASSQRPALVQETQYF
CDR3nt: TGCGCCAGCAGCCAAAGACCAGCCCTCGTCCAAGAGACCCAGTACTTC

j_gene: TRBJ2-1
abundance: few
d_gene: TRBD2
v_gene: TRBV5-1
CDR3aa: CASKPGGGANEQFF
CDR3nt: TGCGCCAGTAAACCGGGGGGAGGGGCCAATGAGCAGTTCTTC

j_gene: TRBJ2-5
abundance: few
d_gene: NA
v_gene: TRBV28
CDR3aa: CASSPNRETQYF
CDR3nt: TGTGCCAGCAGTCCTAATAGAGAGACCCAGTACTTC

j_gene: TRBJ2-3
abundance: many
d_gene: NA
v_gene: TRBV20-1
CDR3aa: CSASVGGAGDTQYF
CDR3nt: TGCAGTGCTTCGGTTGGGGGCGCGGGAGATACGCAGTATTTT

j_gene: TRBJ2-4
abundance: NA
d_gene: NA
v_gene: TRBV4-1
CDR3aa: CASSLGEATAKNIQYF
CDR3nt: TGCGCCAGCAGCCTCGGCGAGGCTACAGCCAAAAACATTCAGTACTTC

j_gene: TRBJ1-5
abundance: many
d_gene: NA
v_gene: TRBV20-1
CDR3aa: CSAINTPMGSNQPQHF
CDR3nt: TGCAGTGCTATAAATACGCCGATGGGAAGCAATCAGCCCCAGCATTTT

j_gene: TRBJ2-2
abundance: many
d_gene: NA
v_gene: TRBV3-1
CDR3aa: CASSPGANGELFF
CDR3nt: TGTGCCAGCAGCCCGGGAGCGAACGGGGAGCTGTTTTTT

j_gene: TRBJ2-1
abundance: NA
d_gene: NA
v_gene: TRBV24-1
CDR3aa: CATSEAGSSYNEQFF
CDR3nt: TGTGCCACCAGTGAGGCAGGGTCTTCCTACAATGAGCAGTTCTTC

j_gene: TRBJ1-1
abundance: NA
d_gene: NA
v_gene: TRBV30
CDR3aa: CAWSAGSEAFF
CDR3nt: TGTGCCTGGAGTGCAGGCAGTGAAGCTTTCTTT